This TCR beta chain appears in the sequencing data of a study of cytomegalovirus exposure and HLA in healthy donors. The PCR ran on 60 Vbeta and 13 Jbeta primers. Data came from immunoSEQ multiplex PCR; TCRdb stores just in-frame clones and leaves some out. The data show around 180,000 clones, around 80% seen once. Germline assignment: CDR1 SQVTM and CDR2 ANQGSEA. This CDR3 spans 12 amino acids. The ends were cut back, 8 bases at V and 4 bases at J, with 14 bases in the middle. Concerning this clone: Its specificity is not known.

Notes on the study in general: A later analysis reported that several of the most significant clusters appeared to be linked to common viral pathogens, among them Epstein-Barr virus.

The material sequenced was PBMCs. The genes are TRBV29-1 and TRBJ1-2, with D maybe TRBD1 (5 bases). The source of this sequence is a woman between 18 and 29 years old in good health and CMV-seropositive. In DNA, the CDR3 is TGCAGCACCCGGGCAGGGCTCTATGGCTACACCTTC. Translated: CSTRAGLYGYTF. The full variable domain, completed using reference TRBV29-1 and TRBJ1-2, is SAVISQKPSRDICQRGTSLTIQCQVDSQVTMMFWYRQQPGQSLTLIATANQGSEATYESGFVIDKFPISRPNLTFSTLTVSNMSPEDSSIYLCSTRAGLYGYTFGSGTRLTVV.